The 15 T cell receptor beta chains listed next were all sequenced from one sample in a study of tumor-infiltrating lymphocytes in primary liver carcinoma. Germline DNA was also extracted, while the blood RNA originated from unsorted whole blood. Researchers generated TCR beta cDNA from roughly 500 ng of total RNA, relying on a constant-region primer. Slightly modified ARM-PCR with three nested multiplex PCR rounds yielded TCR beta libraries. TRBV1-TRBV30 forward and Cbeta reverse primers drove the first two roughly 10-cycle rounds. TCRdb re-called the multiplex PCR reads through MiXCR, storing one row per CDR3 protein. The sample lists approximately 300,000 distinct CDR3 sequences; 55% to 65% were seen once. The sample comprised peripheral blood. The receptors were gathered from a man in his forties with primary liver carcinoma and hepatitis B virus infection.

This clonotype has a single count. V usage is TRBV6-1 and J usage is TRBJ2-5; TRBD1 is a possible D gene (5 bases). V dropped 6 bases and J dropped 0 bases, with 8 bases sitting between them. Looked up from germline, CDR1 is MNHNS and CDR2 is SASEGT. CDR3 length equals 13 residues. CDR3 in DNA: TGTGCCAGCAGGGACATCTACCAAGAGACCCAGTACTTC. Translated, it gives CASRDIYQETQYF.

Worth noting for this clonotype: Given a much more abundant clone one base away, this may be a read error. V and J are TRBV6-2 or TRBV6-3 and TRBJ2-7; 10 nucleotides align to TRBD2. CDR1 and CDR2 from the germline V gene are MNHEY and SVGEGT. The CDR3 is 16 residues long. DNA for the CDR3: TGTGCCACCAGTCTCTTACGGACTAGCGGCACCTACGAGCAGTACTTC. Translated, it gives CATSLLRTSGTYEQYF.

This clonotype was detected only a few times. V usage is TRBV10-3 and J usage is TRBJ2-5, with D possibly matching TRBD1 (6 bases). CDR1 and CDR2 from the germline V gene are ENHRY and SYGVKD. V was cut by 0 bases and J by 1 base, with 6 bases left in between. The CDR3 spans 14 residues. The CDR3 here is CAISESQGQETQYF. In DNA form, the CDR3 reads TGTGCCATCAGTGAGTCACAGGGCCAAGAGACCCAGTACTTC.

Comments on this clonotype: This may stem from a read error, because a much larger clone lies one nucleotide away. This chain joins TRBV6-2 or TRBV6-3 and TRBJ2-3, with unresolved D. V lost 7 bases to trimming and J lost 5 bases, with 4 bases between them. In germline, CDR1 is MNHEY, CDR2 SVGEGT. The CDR3 is 10 amino acids. CDR3 sequence (DNA): TGTGCCAGCAATCGAGATACGCAGTATTTT. It codes for CASNRDTQYF.

The chain uses TRBV6-5 and TRBJ2-3; a possible D gene is TRBD1 (6 bases). The CDR3 is made up of 17 amino acids. The germline V gene has CDR1 MNHEY and CDR2 SVGAGI. Between the trimmed V and J ends, which lost 0 bases and 0 bases, there was a span of 13 bases. The CDR3 sequence is CASSYSDRTSSTDTQYF. The CDR3 DNA is TGTGCCAGCAGTTACTCTGACAGGACCTCTAGCACAGATACGCAGTATTTT.

The table lists this clonotype with many counts. The rearrangement uses TRBV11-2 and TRBJ2-1; 12 bases map to TRBD2. Germline CDR1 SGHAT, CDR2 FQNNGV. This CDR3 contains 15 residues. The J segment lost 3 bases and the V segment lost 5 bases, leaving 2 bases of the junction unmatched. In DNA form, the CDR3 reads TGTGCCAGCAGCGAGGGACTAGCGGGCTACAATGAGCAGTTCTTC. Protein: CASSEGLAGYNEQFF.

Points on this clonotype: The final CDR3 position lacks the conserved phenylalanine or tryptophan, pointing to a likely read error. The chain recombines TRBV11-3 with TRBJ2-3, with 10 bases aligning to TRBD1. The CDR3 consists of 18 residues. Germline V gene data show CDR1 as SGHNT and CDR2 as YENEEA. The DNA of the CDR3 is TGTGCCCGCAGCGCCGGGACAGGGGCCGGACGGAACACAGATACGCAGTATTAT. Protein sequence: CARSAGTGAGRNTDTQYY.

This clonotype was found once. The conserved closing phenylalanine or tryptophan is absent in this CDR3, likely reflecting a read error. The rearrangement links TRBV4-2 to TRBJ2-2; 8 bases map to TRBD1. This CDR3 spans 17 amino acids. CDR1 and CDR2 (germline): LGHNA, YNFKEQ. V was clipped by 5 bases and J by 1 base; unmatched bases: 9. CDR3 loop: CASSTLAGQGNTGELFI. The CDR3 DNA follows: TGTGCCAGCAGCACTTTAGCTGGACAGGGGAACACCGGGGAGCTGTTTATT.

This clonotype was seen many times. An end of the junction does not agree with germline; a read error may underlie this. The CDR3 protein is CASSSGTGGEQYF. DNA of the CDR3: TGTGCCAGCAGTTCCGGGACAGGGGGAGAGCAGTACTTC. V gene TRBV4-3 combines with J gene TRBJ2-7; 11 bases align to TRBD1. This CDR3 has 13 residues. The germline gives CDR1 LGHNA, CDR2 YSLEER.

As to this clonotype: At one of its ends the junction is not consistent with the germline gene, which may arise from a read error. DNA for the CDR3: TGTGCCAACAGCTTAGCTGCGGATGAGCAGTTCTTC. It yields the protein CANSLAADEQFF. This rearrangement joins TRBV11-2 to TRBJ2-1; no reliable D call. The CDR3 sequence is 12 residues long. CDR1 and CDR2 (germline): SGHAT, FQNNGV.

The chain links TRBV7-9 to TRBJ1-2; TRBD1 matches at 7 bases. Per germline, CDR1 SEHNR and CDR2 FQNEAQ (reference sequence). V shed 4 bases, J shed 10 bases, and the junction held 9 bases outside the gene matches. The CDR3 covers 13 residues. This CDR3 is CASSWGQKGAYTF. The CDR3 region has the DNA TGTGCCAGCAGCTGGGGACAGAAAGGAGCCTACACCTTC.

A note on this clonotype: This may come from a read error, since a much larger clone is one base off. The chain combines TRBV6-6 with TRBJ2-1; no firm D call. In germline, CDR1 is MNHNY, CDR2 SVGAGI (reference sequence). The CDR3 extends over 12 amino acids. The CDR3, as DNA: TGTGCCAGCAGGTATACAACGGTTGAGCAGTTGTTC. This sequence encodes CASRYTTVEQLF.

This clonotype was recorded many times. Likely a read error: the CDR3 ends without its conserved phenylalanine or tryptophan. Because the CDR3's place on the DNA is in doubt, the DNA is left out and the CDR3 is given as listed by TCRdb. This CDR3 is CASSDSTSGSPI. The chain carries TRBV6-4 and TRBJ2-5; the table's D call, TRBD2, was not checked against the DNA. In germline, CDR1 is MRHNA, CDR2 SNTAGT. The CDR3 sequence runs 12 residues, both termini included.

On this clonotype: A read error may be the cause here, since a much bigger clone is one base away. The gene calls are TRBV4-3 and TRBJ2-3, with 8 bases fitting TRBD2. J was trimmed by 6 bases and V by 5 bases; bases with no gene match: 10. CDR3 length: 15 residues. CDR1 LGHNA and CDR2 YSLEER come from the germline V gene. The CDR3 loop reads CASSEGLVGEDTQYF. The CDR3 bases are TGCGCCAGCAGCGAGGGACTAGTGGGAGAGGATACGCAGTATTTT.

On this clonotype itself: A read error is possible here, since a much larger clone lies one base away. The chain is built from TRBV4-2 and TRBJ2-1; no definite D call. Germline V CDR1 and CDR2: LGHNA, YNFKEQ. The CDR3 is made up of 13 amino acids. V lost 1 base, J lost 8 bases, and 9 bases lay in between. The CDR3 sequence is CASSQGAVDEQFF. The CDR3 nucleotides are TGTGCCAGCAGCCAAGGGGCGGTAGATGAGCAGTTCTTC.